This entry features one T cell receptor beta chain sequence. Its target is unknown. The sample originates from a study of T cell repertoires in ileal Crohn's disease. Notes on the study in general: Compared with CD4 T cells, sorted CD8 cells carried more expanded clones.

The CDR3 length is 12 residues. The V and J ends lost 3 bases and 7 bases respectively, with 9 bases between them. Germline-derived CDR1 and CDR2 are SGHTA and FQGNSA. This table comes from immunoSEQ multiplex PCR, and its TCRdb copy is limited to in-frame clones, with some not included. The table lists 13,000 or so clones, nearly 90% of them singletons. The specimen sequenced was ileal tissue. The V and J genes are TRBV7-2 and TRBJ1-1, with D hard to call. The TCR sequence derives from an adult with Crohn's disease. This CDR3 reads CASSLMGREAFF. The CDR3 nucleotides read TGTGCCAGCAGCTTGATGGGCCGTGAAGCTTTCTTT.